The clone carrying this TCR beta chain showed up many times. The data are from a study of T-cell memory formation after mild COVID-19. J lost 4 bases, V lost 5 bases, and 7 bases had no gene match. The CDR3 has 15 residues. Germline values: CDR1 SEHNR, CDR2 FQNEAQ (reference sequence). TCRdb itself ran the 5' RACE reads through MiXCR, one entry per CDR3 protein. Altogether approximately 250,000 distinct CDR3 sequences are present, 15% to 20% being singletons, with the ten largest covering 22%. The chain couples TRBV7-9 to TRBJ2-1, with 8 positions matching TRBD1. Sequenced material: PBMCs or a T cell subset sorted from them (not recorded which). This sequence was found in a man aged 18 to 29 who had mild COVID-19 (a few samples of this study predate the infection). Cell type and time point are not known. CDR3 region: CASSPPGQAYNEQFF. The DNA for the CDR3 is TGTGCCAGCAGCCCTCCGGGACAGGCTTACAATGAGCAGTTCTTC.